The 27 T cell receptor beta chains below come from one sample, sequenced in a study of shared clonotypes between healthy human individuals (dated by TCRdb to 2018 to 2021). To prepare the library, the immunoSEQ multiplex PCR assay was applied. What TCRdb holds here is the immuneACCESS table cut down to in-frame rearrangements. Part of the clones is not present; checked against another copy, under half of the missing clones reflect an unresolved V gene, and the others are unexplained. The sample contains approximately 2.5 million clones, around 94% of them found a single time. The ten most abundant clones make up roughly 0.15% of the sample. Source material: naive CD4+ T cells sorted from blood. In the paper's terms, the cell subset or site label means: CD45RA+ positively selected. Receptors were obtained from a man between 18 and 35 years old in good health.

This clone turned up a few times. A much bigger clone sits one base away, suggesting this may be a read error. Different DNA sequences within this sample yield the same CDR3. This chain uses TRBV20-1 with TRBJ2-3; D is ambiguous. Germline assignment: CDR1 DFQATT and CDR2 SNEGSKA (reference sequence). The CDR3 is 10 amino acids. Trimming removed 3 bases from V and 4 bases from J, with 2 bases in between. DNA for the CDR3: TGCAGTGCTAGCTCAGATACGCAGTATTTT. It translates to CSASSDTQYF.

The rearrangement joins TRBV19 to TRBJ1-2; 8 bases align to TRBD1. V lost 6 bases to trimming and J lost 8 bases; unmatched junction nucleotides: 11. Germline values: CDR1 LNHDA, CDR2 SQIVND (reference sequence). The CDR3 has 14 residues. This CDR3 is CASRVATGVRGYTF. In DNA form, the CDR3 reads TGTGCCAGTAGGGTCGCGACAGGGGTACGGGGCTACACCTTC.

In its sample, this clone was seen once. This rearrangement joins TRBV12-5 to TRBJ1-3; 9 nucleotides line up with TRBD1. J lost 7 bases, V lost 6 bases, and 13 bases had no gene match. This CDR3 is built from 16 residues. CDR1 is LGHNT and CDR2 is FRNRAP in the germline V gene. CDR3 sequence: CASGPARGTGTNTIYF. In nucleotides, the CDR3 is TGTGCTAGTGGCCCCGCAAGAGGGACAGGGACGAACACCATATATTTT.

The chain joins TRBV6-1 to TRBJ1-1, with D perhaps matching TRBD1 (6 bases). This CDR3 is 15 amino acids long. Germline values: CDR1 MNHNS, CDR2 SASEGT. Trimming pared 3 bases from V and 5 bases from J, leaving 16 bases between. CDR3: CASSETTAGVTEAFF. The CDR3, as DNA: TGTGCCAGCAGTGAGACGACAGCAGGGGTGACTGAAGCTTTCTTT.

This chain links TRBV2 with TRBJ2-3; D is possibly TRBD2 (6 bases). The CDR3 loop spans 14 amino acids. In germline, CDR1 is SNHLY, CDR2 FYNNEI. The germline V and J ends were trimmed by 10 bases and 1 base, with 15 bases remaining between them. The CDR3: CATQGLRRTDTQYF. CDR3 nucleotide sequence: TGTGCCACCCAGGGACTCCGCCGCACAGATACGCAGTATTTT.

V is TRBV19 and J is TRBJ1-5; D call uncertain. The CDR3 is made up of 14 amino acids. The V end was cut by 5 bases, the J end by 6 bases, with 14 bases between. Germline lookup yields CDR1 LNHDA and CDR2 SQIVND (reference sequence). The CDR3 nucleotides read TGTGCCAGTAGTGCTGGATTCCATGGTCAGCCCCAGCATTTT. Translating gives CASSAGFHGQPQHF.

The chain recombines TRBV12-1 with TRBJ2-1; the listed D gene, TRBD2, was not tested against the DNA. TRBV12-1 is noted as a pseudogene. The CDR3 is made up of 16 amino acids. Here the CDR3 reads CASSPPTRPRDNEQFF. CDR3 nucleotides: TGTGCCAGCAGCCCCCCGACTAGACCACGGGACAATGAGCAGTTCTTC.

This clone appeared once. This chain joins TRBV29-1 and TRBJ1-1, with TRBD1 matching 8 bases. From germline, CDR1 is SQVTM and CDR2 ANQGSEA. Trimming took 6 bases from V and 4 from J; bases not matched to a gene: 7. This CDR3 has 13 amino acids. This chain's CDR3 is CSVTKDRGTEAFF. As DNA, the CDR3 is TGCAGCGTGACGAAAGACAGGGGCACTGAAGCTTTCTTT.

The CDR3 protein is CASAQGARETQYF. The CDR3 bases are TGTGCCAGCGCCCAGGGGGCAAGGGAGACCCAGTACTTC. This chain connects TRBV11-3 to TRBJ2-5, with TRBD1 matching over 8 bases. The CDR3 runs to 13 residues. Per the germline V gene, CDR1 is SGHNT and CDR2 is YENEEA. The V gene end was trimmed by 8 bases and the J gene end by 5 bases; junction bases not matched to a gene: 7. The variable domain in full, with the rest retrieved from reference TRBV11-3 and TRBJ2-5, is EAGVVQSPRYKIIEKKQPVAFWCNPISGHNTLYWYLQNLGQGPELLIRYENEEAVDDSQLPKDRFSAERLKGVDSTLKIQPAELGDSAVYLCASAQGARETQYFGPGTRLLVL.

This chain uses TRBV14 with TRBJ1-4; the D is unclear. From germline, CDR1 is SGHDN and CDR2 FVKESK. Trimming removed 4 bases at V and 8 bases at J, with 11 bases between. This CDR3 is 13 amino acids long. This CDR3 reads CASSLGQREKLFF. DNA for the CDR3: TGTGCCAGCAGCCTGGGTCAGCGGGAAAAACTGTTTTTT. Complete variable domain (other parts from reference TRBV14 and TRBJ1-4): EAGVTQFPSHSVIEKGQTVTLRCDPISGHDNLYWYRRVMGKEIKFLLHFVKESKQDESGMPNNRFLAERTGGTYSTLKVQPAELEDSGVYFCASSLGQREKLFFGSGTQLSVL.

The chain recombines TRBV7-2 with TRBJ1-6; D unclear. V lost 5 bases to trimming and J lost 7 bases, with 21 bases between them. Germline V CDR1 and CDR2: SGHTA, FQGNSA. The CDR3 consists of 17 residues. The DNA of the CDR3 is TGTGCCAGCAGCCCTCCAGGACTTCGGAGGCAAAATTCACCCCTCCACTTT. The encoded protein is CASSPPGLRRQNSPLHF.

The V and J genes are TRBV6-1 and TRBJ2-2, with TRBD2 identical over 8 bases. Germline V lookup: CDR1 MNHNS, CDR2 SASEGT. V dropped 3 bases and J dropped 1; count of bases not matched to a gene: 1. CDR3 length: 15 residues. CDR3 in DNA: TGTGCCAGCAGTGATACTAGCGGGAACACCGGGGAGCTGTTTTTT. It translates to CASSDTSGNTGELFF.

This clone was observed once. The chain joins TRBV5-1 to TRBJ1-1; weak D call: TRBD1 (5 bases). From germline, CDR1 is SGHRS and CDR2 YFSETQ. The CDR3 extends over 14 amino acids. The germline V and J ends were trimmed by 3 bases and 3 bases, with 12 bases remaining between them. The CDR3 DNA sequence: TGCGCCAGCAGCTGGGGAGCGGGGGACACTGAAGCTTTCTTT. As protein: CASSWGAGDTEAFF.

Only one count was recorded for this clone. CDR3 nucleotide sequence: TGTGCCAGTAGTATAGCTGATAATAGCAATCAGCCCCAGCATTTT. Its translation is CASSIADNSNQPQHF. The J gene is TRBJ1-5, the V gene TRBV19; D uncertain. V was shortened by 1 base and J by 0 bases, with 7 bases between the two germline ends. The CDR3 sequence is 15 residues long. Per germline, CDR1 LNHDA and CDR2 SQIVND (reference sequence).

This rearrangement joins TRBV10-2 to TRBJ2-5, with D possibly matching TRBD1 (6 bases). CDR1 WSHSY and CDR2 SAAADI come from the germline V gene. Between the trimmed V and J ends, which lost 4 bases and 2 bases, there was a span of 11 bases. CDR3 length: 14 residues. The CDR3 spells CASSVLDRQETQYF. The CDR3 DNA is TGCGCCAGCAGTGTTCTTGACAGGCAAGAGACCCAGTACTTC.

This clone was picked up one time. The chain combines TRBV12-5 with TRBJ1-1; the D is unclear. This CDR3 has 15 residues. Germline-derived CDR1 and CDR2 are LGHNT and FRNRAP. With 5 bases removed from V and 2 bases from J, the gap between germline ends came to 15 bases. The DNA of the CDR3 is TGTGCTAGTGGTCTCCTTTTGGGTATAAACACTGAAGCTTTCTTT. Its translation: CASGLLLGINTEAFF.

The rearrangement joins TRBV2 to TRBJ1-2; perhaps TRBD1 as D (5 bases). The germline V gene encodes CDR1 SNHLY and CDR2 FYNNEI. The V end lost 3 bases, the J end lost 3 bases, and 11 bases lay between the germline ends. This CDR3 has 14 residues. The CDR3 DNA sequence: TGTGCCAGCAGTGACAGGGCTGGATACTATGGCTACACCTTC. Amino acids: CASSDRAGYYGYTF.

The gene calls are TRBV6-5 and TRBJ2-3, with TRBD2 matching over 7 bases. Germline-derived CDR1 and CDR2 are MNHEY and SVGAGI. Losses at the gene ends were 6 bases for V and 6 bases for J; bases not matched to a gene: 9. The CDR3 loop spans 14 amino acids. Here the CDR3 reads CASSLWGAGDTQYF. CDR3 bases: TGTGCCAGCAGCCTATGGGGAGCGGGGGATACGCAGTATTTT.

J is TRBJ2-7 and V is TRBV27; D uncertain. This CDR3 has 15 residues. CDR1 MNHEY and CDR2 SMNVEV come from the germline V gene (reference sequence). The germline V and J ends were trimmed by 10 bases and 5 bases, with 24 bases remaining between them. The CDR3 DNA reads TGTGCCACTCAGGAAAGTTACTCCCCTAGGGACGAGCAGTACTTC. It encodes CATQESYSPRDEQYF.

The rearrangement uses TRBV2 and TRBJ2-4; tentative D call: TRBD1 (6 bases). The CDR3 length is 16 residues. V was cut by 6 bases and J by 2 bases, with 17 bases left in between. CDR1 and CDR2 (germline): SNHLY, FYNNEI. The CDR3: CASRLRQASSKNIQYF. CDR3 DNA: TGTGCCAGCAGACTTAGACAGGCCTCATCCAAAAACATTCAGTACTTC.

This clone showed up just a few times. The chain recombines TRBV6-6 with TRBJ1-3; 7 bases fit TRBD1. The CDR3 covers 13 residues. Trimming removed 5 bases from V and 3 bases from J; junction bases left unmatched: 1. CDR1 MNHNY and CDR2 SVGAGI come from the germline V gene (reference sequence). The CDR3 nucleotides are TGTGCCAGCAGTAGGACAGGTGGAAACACCATATATTTT. This translates into CASSRTGGNTIYF.

The rearrangement links TRBV14 to TRBJ2-2; D gene uncertain. Trimming took 1 base from V and 9 from J, leaving 3 bases between them. Germline loops: CDR1 SGHDN, CDR2 FVKESK. The CDR3 length is 11 residues. The CDR3 spells CASSQVRELFF. The CDR3 DNA reads TGTGCCAGCAGCCAAGTACGGGAGCTGTTTTTT.

On this clone itself: This CDR3 is also generated by other DNA sequences in the sample. V gene TRBV7-6 combines with J gene TRBJ2-1; possibly TRBD1 for D (5 bases). The CDR3 extends over 13 amino acids. Germline loops: CDR1 SGHVS, CDR2 FNYEAQ. V lost 2 bases and J 3 bases, leaving 5 bases between the germline ends. CDR3 in amino acids: CASSLQGYNEQFF. The CDR3 coding sequence is TGTGCCAGCAGCTTACAGGGCTACAATGAGCAGTTCTTC.

V and J are TRBV30 and TRBJ1-5; 7 nucleotides match TRBD1. CDR1 is GTSNPN, CDR2 SVGIG, per germline (reference sequence). The CDR3 contains 18 residues. The J segment lost 9 bases and the V segment lost 0 bases, leaving 20 bases of the junction unmatched. The CDR3 reads CAWSVAKAGGDSSRPQHF. The CDR3 region has the DNA TGTGCCTGGAGTGTAGCCAAAGCAGGGGGAGACTCTTCGCGGCCCCAGCATTTT.

The chain is built from TRBV4-2 and TRBJ2-1, with D maybe TRBD1 (6 bases). V was clipped by 5 bases and J by 3 bases, with 11 bases between them. This CDR3 is built from 14 residues. Germline-derived CDR1 and CDR2 are LGHNA and YNFKEQ. The CDR3 sequence is CASSADRLYNEQFF. In DNA form, the CDR3 reads TGTGCCAGCAGCGCAGACAGGCTCTACAATGAGCAGTTCTTC.

The CDR3 region has the DNA TGTGCTAGTGGTTCAGCGGGAACTAGCACAGATACGCAGTATTTT. Protein: CASGSAGTSTDTQYF. The rearrangement uses TRBV12-5 and TRBJ2-3, with 7 bases fitting TRBD2. The J segment lost 0 bases and the V segment lost 4 bases, leaving 4 bases of the junction unmatched. The germline V gene has CDR1 LGHNT and CDR2 FRNRAP. The CDR3 spans 15 residues.

Regarding this clone: Other nucleotide sequences in the sample specify the same CDR3. V gene TRBV6-1 combines with J gene TRBJ2-7; D remains unclear. This CDR3 has 12 residues. The germline V gene has CDR1 MNHNS and CDR2 SASEGT. The V end was cut by 1 base, the J end by 4 bases, with 5 bases between. The DNA for the CDR3 is TGTGCCAGCAGTGAAGTCGGATACGAGCAGTACTTC. This encodes CASSEVGYEQYF.